Listed below are T cell receptor beta chains from one sample, sequenced in a study of blood T cell repertoires in COVID-19. Clones were read by immunoSEQ multiplex PCR, and TCRdb kept only the in-frame ones, dropping some. Here the sample spans about 150,000 clones, about 90% being singletons. Sequencing was done on a sample of peripheral blood. These receptors were taken from a man in his forties or fifties with acute or convalescent COVID-19. Each CDR3 is given with its conserved first and last residue. The D gene is left open where the match is weak. Where a row states a size, it is once, few, many or the class of an expanded clone; other rows omit it.

TRBV27,.,TRBJ2-3,TRBD2,CASSPLFRLAGPSSTDTQYF,TGTGCCAGCAGTCCCCTGTTTCGACTAGCGGGGCCATCAAGCACAGATACGCAGTATTTT
TRBV6-5,.,TRBJ2-3,TRBD2,CASRIAGLRDTQYF,TGTGCCAGCAGGATAGCGGGGCTTAGAGATACGCAGTATTTT
TRBV5-1,once,TRBJ2-3,TRBD1,CASSYGQGTDTQYF,TGCGCCAGCAGTTACGGACAGGGCACAGATACGCAGTATTTT
TRBV7-9,.,TRBJ1-6,.,CASSLDRSGSPLHF,TGTGCCAGCAGCTTAGATCGGTCAGGATCACCCCTCCACTTT
TRBV4-2,once,TRBJ2-2,TRBD2,CASSQLGLAGELFF,TGTGCCAGCAGCCAACTGGGACTAGCCGGGGAGCTGTTTTTT
TRBV30,.,TRBJ1-5,.,CAWTLGRGSLNQPQHF,TGTGCCTGGACCCTAGGGAGAGGGAGCTTGAATCAGCCCCAGCATTTT
TRBV19,.,TRBJ2-1,TRBD2,CASSILGLADNEQFF,TGTGCCAGTAGTATTCTGGGACTAGCGGACAATGAGCAGTTCTTC
TRBV6-5,.,TRBJ1-5,.,CASSPDTGSNQPQHF,TGTGCCAGCAGTCCTGATACAGGTAGCAATCAGCCCCAGCATTTT
TRBV30,.,TRBJ2-5,.,CAWSVLGGGETQYF,TGTGCCTGGAGTGTTTTAGGGGGTGGGGAGACCCAGTACTTC
TRBV18,.,TRBJ1-2,.,CASSPPTRDGYTF,TGTGCCAGCTCACCCCCCACCAGGGATGGCTACACCTTC
TRBV4-2,.,TRBJ2-3,TRBD2,CASSQEPQTSGRTDTQYF,TGTGCCAGCAGCCAAGAGCCTCAGACTAGCGGGAGAACAGATACGCAGTATTTT
TRBV27,.,TRBJ2-3,TRBD2,CASSFSGLAPPYTQYF,TGTGCCAGCAGTTTCAGTGGACTAGCACCACCCTATACGCAGTATTTT
TRBV2,.,TRBJ1-4,TRBD1,CASHQRTGTSNEKLFF,TGTGCCAGCCACCAGCGGACAGGGACGTCTAATGAAAAACTGTTTTTT
TRBV3-1/TRBV3-2,.,TRBJ2-1,TRBD2,CASSNAGGHNEQFF,TGTGCCAGCAGCAACGCGGGAGGGCACAATGAGCAGTTCTTC
TRBV6-5,.,TRBJ1-4,.,CASSYGGATNEKLFF,TGTGCCAGCAGTTACGGGGGGGCAACTAATGAAAAACTGTTTTTT
TRBV27,.,TRBJ1-4,.,CASSLLTGEWGEKLFF,TGTGCCAGCAGTTTATTAACCGGGGAATGGGGAGAAAAACTGTTTTTT
TRBV2,.,TRBJ1-1,.,CASTPDRNTEAFF,TGTGCCAGCACTCCGGACAGGAACACTGAAGCTTTCTTT